This passage covers 15 T cell receptor beta chains from one sample sequenced in a study of CD8 T cells in ankylosing spondylitis. Study-level results: What appeared characteristic of ankylosing spondylitis blood was a TCR beta motif of eight or nine highly homologous variants.

Which antigens these TCRs recognize remains unknown. TCRdb re-analysed the 5' RACE reads in MiXCR, keeping a single row per CDR3 protein. This table has some 450,000 distinct CDR3 sequences, roughly 17% appearing once. Sequenced: blood, either unsorted or a sorted T cell fraction (not recorded which). Receptors were obtained from a male donor with ankylosing spondylitis.

This clonotype occurred many times. The V call is TRBV3-1, the J call TRBJ2-7; 11 bases agree with TRBD2. Germline V CDR1 and CDR2: LGHDT, YNNKEL (reference sequence). CDR3 size: 15 residues. Unmatched junction bases numbered 3, after V lost 5 bases and J lost 0 bases. CDR3 sequence reads: CASSSGLAVSYEQYF. CDR3 nucleotide sequence: TGTGCCAGCAGCTCGGGACTAGCGGTCTCCTACGAGCAGTACTTC.

In its sample, this clonotype was seen a few times. The genes are TRBV7-9 and TRBJ2-5; a possible D gene is TRBD1 (6 bases). CDR3 length equals 14 residues. Germline CDR1 and CDR2: SEHNR and FQNEAQ (reference sequence). The V end was cut by 5 bases, the J end by 2 bases, with 12 bases between. CDR3 bases: TGTGCCAGCAGCCGCGGACAGACTCAAGAGACCCAGTACTTC. Protein sequence: CASSRGQTQETQYF. Drawing the rest from reference TRBV7-9 and TRBJ2-5, the complete variable domain is DTGVSQNPRHKITKRGQNVTFRCDPISEHNRLYWYRQTLGQGPEFLTYFQNEAQLEKSRLLSDRFSAERPKGSFSTLEIQRTEQGDSAMYLCASSRGQTQETQYFGPGTRLLVL.

This clonotype was recorded a few times. The chain joins TRBV11-2 to TRBJ2-3; TRBD2 matches at 10 bases. The CDR3 runs to 19 residues. Germline CDR1 reads SGHAT; CDR2 reads FQNNGV. The trim removed 5 bases at V and 1 base at J, leaving 15 bases unmatched. CDR3 sequence: CASSLPPWGTSGGTDTQYF. The CDR3, as DNA: TGTGCCAGCAGCCTCCCCCCGTGGGGTACTAGCGGGGGCACAGATACGCAGTATTTT.

By proportion, this clonotype is medium-sized. The CDR3 DNA reads as TGTGCCAGCAGTCCGGGACAGGGTGGCGCGGAGCAGTTCTTC. It codes for CASSPGQGGAEQFF. V and J are TRBV12-3 or TRBV12-4 and TRBJ2-1; 9 bases match TRBD1. With V trimmed by 5 bases and J by 10 bases, 9 bases remained unmatched. CDR3 size: 14 residues.

This clonotype was observed a few times. The rearrangement links TRBV6-5 to TRBJ2-1; maybe TRBD1 (6 bases). The CDR3 has 15 amino acids. Germline V gives CDR1 MNHEY, CDR2 SVGAGI. Trimming cost V 4 bases and J 0 bases, with 10 bases left between them. The CDR3 here is CASSSGAGSYNEQFF. The CDR3 DNA is TGTGCCAGCAGTTCAGGGGCCGGCTCCTACAATGAGCAGTTCTTC.

This clonotype was counted a single time. This sequence joins TRBV6-1 and TRBJ2-3; 10 bases map to TRBD2. The J segment lost 2 bases and the V segment lost 0 bases, leaving 5 bases of the junction unmatched. Looked up from germline, CDR1 is MNHNS and CDR2 is SASEGT. This CDR3 has 17 amino acids. CDR3 sequence reads: CASSEAGLAGATDTQYF. CDR3 in DNA: TGTGCCAGCAGTGAAGCGGGGCTAGCGGGGGCCACAGATACGCAGTATTTT.

This sequence joins TRBV4-1 and TRBJ1-1, with D possibly TRBD1 on 6 matching bases. Germline-derived CDR1 and CDR2 are MGHRA and YSYEKL. The V end lost 3 bases, the J end lost 7 bases, and 21 bases lay between the germline ends. The CDR3 contains 16 residues. The CDR3 loop reads CASSQRQGNPQGEAFF. CDR3 nucleotide sequence: TGCGCCAGCAGCCAGCGCCAGGGGAACCCCCAGGGTGAAGCTTTCTTT.

The chain is built from TRBV29-1 and TRBJ1-2, with D hard to call. The CDR3 spans 11 residues. CDR1 and CDR2 from the germline V gene are SQVTM and ANQGSEA. Trimming removed 3 bases from V and 4 bases from J, with 6 bases in between. The CDR3 DNA follows: TGCAGCGTTGAGGAGCTCTATGGCTACACCTTC. Translated: CSVEELYGYTF.

V and J are TRBV12-3 or TRBV12-4 and TRBJ2-1; the match to TRBD2 covers 7 bases. The CDR3 runs to 15 residues. With V trimmed by 7 bases and J by 4 bases, 10 bases remained unmatched. The CDR3 nucleotides are TGTGCCAGCACCTTGGTTAGCGGGTTTTACAATGAGCAGTTCTTC. Its translation: CASTLVSGFYNEQFF.

There are a few counts of this clonotype. This chain connects TRBV28 to TRBJ2-3; 9 nucleotides align to TRBD2. CDR1 is MDHEN and CDR2 is SYDVKM in the germline V gene. This CDR3 contains 15 residues. V shed 5 bases, J shed 7 bases, and the junction held 10 bases outside the gene matches. CDR3 nucleotide sequence: TGTGCCAGCAGTCCCCCGTCTAGCGGGACTAATACGCAGTATTTT. It translates to CASSPPSSGTNTQYF.

In its sample, this clonotype was seen a few times. This sequence joins TRBV2 and TRBJ2-1; 8 nucleotides match TRBD2. The V segment lost 8 bases and the J segment 7 bases; nucleotides outside the gene matches: 7. CDR3 size: 13 residues. In germline, CDR1 is SNHLY, CDR2 FYNNEI. This chain's CDR3 is CASLSGGINEQFF. The CDR3 DNA sequence: TGTGCCAGCCTATCGGGGGGGATAAATGAGCAGTTCTTC.

This clonotype was observed a few times. The rearrangement uses TRBV9 and TRBJ2-3; 7 bases map to TRBD2. The germline CDR1 and CDR2 sequences are SGDLS and YYNGEE. With V trimmed by 4 bases and J by 0 bases, 11 bases remained unmatched. This CDR3 has 17 residues. CDR3 region: CASSTASGTISTDTQYF. Written as DNA, the CDR3 is TGTGCCAGCAGCACCGCTAGCGGCACTATTAGCACAGATACGCAGTATTTT.

This clonotype was counted a few times. The chain links TRBV20-1 to TRBJ2-1; 7 bases are shared with TRBD2. V shed 0 bases, J shed 7 bases, and the junction held 12 bases outside the gene matches. This CDR3 contains 16 residues. The V gene's germline CDR1 is DFQATT and CDR2 SNEGSKA (reference sequence). The CDR3: CSARDRIVGGVNEQFF. CDR3 in DNA: TGCAGTGCTAGAGATCGAATAGTGGGAGGGGTGAATGAGCAGTTCTTC.

Only a few counts were recorded for this clonotype. V usage is TRBV28 and J usage is TRBJ2-2, with a weak D call TRBD2 (6 bases). Trimming removed 5 bases at V and 8 bases at J, with 15 bases between. Germline V lookup: CDR1 MDHEN, CDR2 SYDVKM. CDR3 length: 14 amino acids. CDR3 sequence: CASSLYNGGGELFF. For the CDR3, the DNA is TGTGCCAGCAGTCTATACAACGGGGGTGGGGAGCTGTTTTTT.

This clonotype was seen repeatedly, ten times or more. The chain couples TRBV5-1 to TRBJ2-7; D gene ambiguous. Trimming cost V 2 bases and J 2 bases, with 8 bases left between them. The CDR3 covers 13 residues. From germline, CDR1 is SGHRS and CDR2 YFSETQ. CDR3 loop: CASSLAVTYEQYF. CDR3 DNA: TGCGCCAGCAGCTTAGCTGTTACCTACGAGCAGTACTTC.